These T cell receptor beta chains were read from a single sample in a study of T cells after yellow fever vaccination. TCRdb reanalysed the 5' RACE reads using MiXCR and keeps one entry per CDR3 protein. The sample consists of 11,000 to 15,000 distinct CDR3 sequences, roughly 7.2% of them appearing once. This specimen was PBMCs, either bulk or a sorted T-cell subset (CD4+, CD8+, memory, or dextramer-sorted; not recorded which), taken on the day of the yellow fever booster vaccination. These receptors were taken from a man in his late teens or twenties who received the YFV17D yellow fever vaccine. CDR3s include the opening cysteine and the closing phenylalanine or tryptophan. D genes are given only for firm matches. Clone size is given for some rows only: seen once, a few or many times, or a class if the clone is expanded.

D	V	J	size	CDR3	DNA
TRBD1	TRBV2	TRBJ1-4	many	CASSVGQGYNEKLFF	TGTGCCAGCAGTGTGGGACAGGGTTACAATGAAAAACTGTTTTTT
NA	TRBV12-3/TRBV12-4	TRBJ1-5	many	CASSLSSFNQPQHF	TGTGCCAGCAGTTTATCCAGCTTCAATCAGCCCCAGCATTTT
NA	TRBV18	TRBJ1-6	many	CASSPPRISGNSPLHF	TGTGCCAGCTCACCACCGCGTATTTCCGGCAATTCACCCCTCCACTTT
TRBD1	TRBV20-1	TRBJ1-1	many	CSARNTGVRVAFF	TGCAGTGCTAGAAACACAGGGGTTCGGGTAGCTTTCTTT
NA	TRBV10-3	TRBJ2-5	NA	CAISESVKGLQETQYF	TGTGCCATCAGTGAGTCGGTAAAGGGGCTACAAGAGACCCAGTACTTC
NA	TRBV6-5	TRBJ1-5	many	CASSNGRGRRHF	TGTGCCAGCAGTAACGGCCGGGGACGGCGGCATTTT
NA	TRBV6-2/TRBV6-3	TRBJ1-4	medium-sized	CASSYSRRSEEKLFF	TGTGCCAGCAGTTACTCGCGGAGGTCTGAGGAAAAACTGTTTTTT
NA	TRBV7-9	TRBJ1-3	many	CASSLAGLGNTIYF	TGTGCCAGCAGCTTAGCTGGGCTTGGAAACACCATATATTTT
TRBD2	TRBV12-3/TRBV12-4	TRBJ2-3	many	CASRYGLVSDTQYF	TGTGCCAGCAGATATGGACTAGTCTCAGATACGCAGTATTTT
TRBD2	TRBV9	TRBJ2-5	many	CASSLKHASGGFQETQYF	TGTGCCAGCAGCCTCAAACACGCTAGCGGGGGGTTCCAAGAGACCCAGTACTTC
NA	TRBV4-2	TRBJ2-3	many	CASSQEGSGPDTQYF	TGTGCCAGCAGCCAAGAGGGGTCAGGGCCAGATACGCAGTATTTT
NA	TRBV4-3	TRBJ1-6	many	CASSQEIGSPLHF	TGCGCCAGCAGCCAAGAAATCGGTTCACCCCTCCACTTT
NA	TRBV20-1	TRBJ2-2	many	CSARAGASNTGELFF	TGCAGTGCTAGAGCCGGGGCATCGAACACCGGGGAGCTGTTTTTT
NA	TRBV7-2	TRBJ2-5	many	CASSQDSQTQYF	TGTGCCAGCAGCCAGGACAGTCAGACCCAGTACTTC
NA	TRBV7-4	TRBJ2-1	many	CASSLRGCPRNEQFF	TGTGCCAGCAGCTTAAGGGGGTGCCCTCGGAATGAGCAGTTCTTC
TRBD2	TRBV5-1	TRBJ2-2	many	CASSRSGGDTGELFF	TGCGCCAGCAGTCGGAGCGGGGGGGACACCGGGGAGCTGTTTTTT
TRBD2	TRBV20-1	TRBJ2-1	many	CSASAGLAENEQFF	TGCAGTGCTAGTGCGGGGCTAGCGGAAAATGAGCAGTTCTTC
NA	TRBV5-4	TRBJ2-1	many	CASSLSSANEQFF	TGTGCCAGCAGCTTGTCTAGCGCCAATGAGCAGTTCTTC
NA	TRBV4-1	TRBJ2-4	NA	CACRLSKLLAKNSQYF	TGCGCCTGCCGCCTCTCGAAGCTGCTAGCCAAGAACAGTCAGTACTTT
NA	TRBV25-1	TRBJ1-2	many	CASTQANGGGYTF	TGTGCCAGCACCCAAGCCAATGGGGGAGGCTACACCTTC
TRBD2	TRBV20-1	TRBJ2-1	few	CSARDAIAGYYNEQFF	TGCAGTGCTAGAGATGCCATAGCGGGATATTACAATGAGCAGTTCTTC
TRBD1	TRBV6-2/TRBV6-3	TRBJ2-4	many	CASSASDRGELAKNIQYF	TGTGCCAGCAGCGCATCGGACAGGGGGGAACTAGCCAAAAACATTCAGTACTTC
NA	TRBV5-1	TRBJ2-7	NA	CASSSEGATTGEQYF	TGCGCCAGCAGCTCCGAAGGGGCCACTACGGGGGAGCAGTACTTC